Below, 19 T cell receptor beta chains from the same sample are listed, as sequenced in a study of CD8 T cells in Susac syndrome. The RNA input was 0.5 to 1 ug, and it was reverse transcribed with random hexamers. Each CDR3 protein is one row after TCRdb ran MiXCR on the immunoSEQ multiplex PCR reads. In the table there are about 120,000 distinct CDR3 sequences, about nine tenths of which are singletons. What was sequenced was CD4+ T cells from PBMCs. All receptors come from a human donor in good health.

This chain connects TRBV12-3 or TRBV12-4 to TRBJ2-1, with 9 bases aligning to TRBD2. This CDR3 spans 16 amino acids. Trimming took 1 base from V and 6 from J; bases not matched to a gene: 7. DNA for the CDR3: TGTGCCAGCAGTTTAGGTGGCGGGAGGGCCGGCAATGAGCAGTTCTTC. It yields the protein CASSLGGGRAGNEQFF.

The V gene is TRBV9, the J gene TRBJ1-1; possible D gene TRBD1, 6 bases. The CDR3 extends over 15 amino acids. Germline CDR1 reads SGDLS; CDR2 reads YYNGEE. V lost 3 bases to trimming and J lost 8 bases, with 20 bases between them. CDR3 sequence reads: CASSEGGPEPPEAFF. The CDR3, as DNA: TGTGCCAGCAGCGAGGGGGGCCCAGAACCGCCCGAAGCTTTCTTT.

The chain is built from TRBV6-2 or TRBV6-3 and TRBJ2-1; 7 bases map to TRBD2. The CDR3 length is 12 residues. Germline values: CDR1 MNHEY, CDR2 SVGEGT. Trimming at V came to 8 bases and at J to 8 bases, leaving 6 bases not matched to a gene. CDR3 protein: CASRLGLHEQFF. CDR3 sequence (DNA): TGTGCCAGCCGCCTGGGACTACATGAGCAGTTCTTC.

The chain combines TRBV14 with TRBJ2-1; D is ambiguous. Trimming took 1 base from V and 8 from J, leaving 9 bases between them. The CDR3 contains 13 residues. Germline V gene data show CDR1 as SGHDN and CDR2 as FVKESK. The CDR3 reads CASSQVLTDEQFF. CDR3 DNA: TGTGCCAGCAGCCAAGTTCTAACAGATGAGCAGTTCTTC.

The rearrangement uses TRBV4-3 and TRBJ1-1; D uncertain. This CDR3 is 15 amino acids long. V was pared by 0 bases and J by 5 bases, with 13 bases between. Per the germline V gene, CDR1 is LGHNA and CDR2 is YSLEER. This CDR3 is CASSQDFSRVTEAFF. In DNA form, the CDR3 reads TGCGCCAGCAGCCAAGATTTTTCGCGGGTTACTGAAGCTTTCTTT.

This chain joins TRBV6-5 and TRBJ2-1, with D hard to call. CDR3 size: 11 residues. V lost 7 bases to trimming and J lost 7 bases, with 8 bases between them. Germline V CDR1 and CDR2: MNHEY, SVGAGI. The CDR3 DNA reads as TGTGCCAGCACCTCGGAGAATGAGCAGTTCTTC. Residues: CASTSENEQFF.

The chain combines TRBV21-1 with TRBJ2-7; the table's D call of TRBD1 was not tested on the DNA. TRBV21-1 is marked as a pseudogene. The CDR3 contains 16 residues. This CDR3 reads CASSKVQVHSSYEQYF. Written as DNA, the CDR3 is TGTGCCAGCAGCAAAGTACAGGTCCATAGCTCCTACGAGCAGTACTTC.

The chain links TRBV5-1 to TRBJ1-1; D is uncertain. The germline V and J ends were trimmed by 0 bases and 4 bases, with 7 bases remaining between them. Germline V gives CDR1 SGHRS, CDR2 YFSETQ. This CDR3 comprises 13 residues. The DNA of the CDR3 is TGCGCCAGCAGCTTGGCAGTCGGCACTGAAGCTTTCTTT. Its translation: CASSLAVGTEAFF.

V usage is TRBV5-6 and J usage is TRBJ2-1, with TRBD1 as a possible D gene (6 bases). Germline-derived CDR1 and CDR2 are SGHDT and YYEEEE. CDR3 size: 15 residues. Trimming removed 1 base at V and 6 bases at J, with 14 bases between. The CDR3 bases are TGTGCCAGCAGCTTGAAGCAGGGGTCCGTCAATGAGCAGTTCTTC. It codes for CASSLKQGSVNEQFF.

This rearrangement joins TRBV13 to TRBJ1-1; D gene uncertain. Germline CDR1 reads PRHDT; CDR2 reads FYEKMQ (reference sequence). V gave up 2 bases and J gave up 8 bases, with 15 bases separating them. The CDR3 is made up of 14 amino acids. The CDR3 loop is CASSLKTGLGEAFF. The CDR3 DNA sequence: TGTGCCAGCAGCTTAAAGACGGGGTTGGGAGAAGCTTTCTTT.

The J gene is TRBJ2-6, the V gene TRBV4-3; TRBD2 agrees at 8 bases. Germline CDR1 and CDR2: LGHNA and YSLEER. The CDR3 has 18 amino acids. The ends lost 1 base at V and 0 bases at J; junction bases unmatched: 5. The CDR3 bases are TGCGCCAGCAGCCAAGTAGGTAGCGGGATCTCTGGGGCCAACGTCCTGACTTTC. It encodes CASSQVGSGISGANVLTF.

The V call is TRBV6-1, the J call TRBJ1-5, with a possible D match to TRBD1 (5 bases). The CDR3 sequence is 14 residues long. From germline, CDR1 is MNHNS and CDR2 SASEGT. The ends were cut back, 7 bases at V and 2 bases at J, with 12 bases in the middle. CDR3: CASTTGPGNQPQHF. The DNA of the CDR3 is TGTGCCAGCACGACGGGGCCAGGCAATCAGCCCCAGCATTTT.

V gene TRBV7-3 combines with J gene TRBJ1-2; unclear D gene. The CDR3 is made up of 13 amino acids. CDR1 and CDR2 from the germline V gene are SGHTA and FQGTGA. Trimming took 5 bases from V and 7 from J, leaving 14 bases between them. The CDR3 sequence: CASSPDPSSGYTF. In DNA form, the CDR3 reads TGTGCCAGCAGCCCTGATCCATCGAGTGGCTACACCTTC.

V usage is TRBV20-1 and J usage is TRBJ1-2, with D maybe TRBD1 (6 bases). The CDR3 has 13 amino acids. Looked up from germline, CDR1 is DFQATT and CDR2 is SNEGSKA (reference sequence). V was trimmed by 5 bases and J by 8 bases, leaving 18 bases between them. CDR3 DNA sequence: TGCAGTGCTTCTGAAACAGGGATGGACGGCTACACCTTC. Protein sequence: CSASETGMDGYTF.

The V and J genes are TRBV7-9 and TRBJ1-2; tentative D call: TRBD1 (5 bases). The CDR3 extends over 14 amino acids. Germline V gene lookup returns CDR1 SEHNR and CDR2 FQNEAQ (reference sequence). V was pared by 2 bases and J by 6 bases, with 13 bases between. The DNA of the CDR3 is TGTGCCAGCAGCTTAATTGGCAGGGAGGATGGCTACACCTTC. It encodes CASSLIGREDGYTF.

This clonotype appeared once. The chain recombines TRBV29-1 with TRBJ1-1, with 9 nucleotides matching TRBD1. V was clipped by 3 bases and J by 11 bases; unmatched bases: 19. The CDR3 length is 16 residues. Germline V gene sequence: CDR1 SQVTM, CDR2 ANQGSEA. The CDR3 nucleotides read TGCAGCGTTGAGGGCGTCCCGGGACAGGGCAATCTTGGGGCTTTCTTT. Translated: CSVEGVPGQGNLGAFF.

The V gene is TRBV6-1, the J gene TRBJ2-1, with TRBD1 matching 9 bases. The CDR3 totals 16 residues. Germline V lookup: CDR1 MNHNS, CDR2 SASEGT. V gave up 6 bases and J gave up 7 bases; unmatched junction bases: 13. The CDR3 loop is CASRSDRDRVRNEQFF. The CDR3 region has the DNA TGTGCCAGCAGATCGGACCGGGACAGGGTTCGGAATGAGCAGTTCTTC.

The V gene is TRBV6-6, the J gene TRBJ2-1; D is possibly TRBD1 (6 bases). The V end was cut by 10 bases, the J end by 5 bases, with 21 bases between. Per germline, CDR1 MNHNY and CDR2 SVGAGI (reference sequence). The length of the CDR3 is 15 residues. Here the CDR3 DNA reads TGTGCCACCTTTAAGGGGGAGACTCATGACAATGAGCAGTTCTTC. This gives the protein CATFKGETHDNEQFF.

The rearrangement uses TRBV15 and TRBJ2-7, with TRBD1 as a possible D gene (6 bases). Per the germline V gene, CDR1 is LNHNV and CDR2 is YYDKDF (reference sequence). Trimming took 4 bases from V and 0 from J, leaving 10 bases between them. The CDR3 runs 14 residues. The CDR3 DNA reads as TGTGCCACCAGCATGGGGGCCAGCTCCTACGAGCAGTACTTC. This codes for CATSMGASSYEQYF.